The 18 T cell receptor beta chains reported below all come from one sample, sequenced in a study of T cells after yellow fever vaccination (dated by TCRdb to between 2018 and 2021). The method behind the library was 5' RACE. The instrument given in TCRdb is Illumina HiSeq 2500. TCRdb reanalyzed the raw reads on its own, using fastp at Q25 for trimming and MiXCR for clone calling, and kept in-frame beta chains. One record per CDR3 amino acid sequence lists the most common genes and DNA. Present in this sample are around 610,000 distinct CDR3 sequences, around an eighth of which were seen just once. The top ten clonotypes cover about an eighth of the sample. This sample's treatment or condition label indicates: live attenuated yellow fever vaccine strain. The sample in question was PBMCs, obtained on the day of the yellow fever booster vaccination. Source of these receptors: a man younger than 45 who received the YFV17D yellow fever vaccine.

The chain has TRBV30 and TRBJ2-6, with D unresolved. From germline, CDR1 is GTSNPN and CDR2 SVGIG (reference sequence). V lost 0 bases and J 0 bases, leaving 6 bases between the germline ends. The CDR3 length is 15 residues. The CDR3 nucleotides are TGTGCCTGGAGTGTGAGAAACTCTGGGGCCAACGTCCTGACTTTC. Protein sequence: CAWSVRNSGANVLTF.

CDR3 DNA sequence: TGTGCCATCCTTAGCGGGACGGGGAACATTCAGTACTTC. This gives the protein CAILSGTGNIQYF. The V and J genes are TRBV28 and TRBJ2-4; 8 nucleotides match TRBD2. The CDR3 has 13 residues. Germline V gene lookup returns CDR1 MDHEN and CDR2 SYDVKM. V lost 10 bases to trimming and J lost 7 bases; unmatched junction nucleotides: 9.

CDR3 loop: CASSQELAGELAKNIQYF. The DNA for the CDR3 is TGTGCCAGCAGCCAAGAACTAGCGGGGGAACTAGCCAAAAACATTCAGTACTTC. This chain links TRBV4-2 with TRBJ2-4; 11 nucleotides match TRBD2. There are 18 residues in the CDR3. Germline V gene data show CDR1 as LGHNA and CDR2 as YNFKEQ. V trimming: 0 bases; J trimming: 0 bases; junction bases outside the gene matches: 4.

This clonotype showed up just a few times. The rearrangement links TRBV20-1 to TRBJ1-6, with D hard to call. Germline V gives CDR1 DFQATT, CDR2 SNEGSKA (reference sequence). V lost 2 bases and J 8 bases, leaving 13 bases between the germline ends. The CDR3 runs 14 residues. CDR3 residues: CSARLGPDDSPLHF. The DNA for the CDR3 is TGCAGTGCTAGATTGGGCCCTGATGATTCACCCCTCCACTTT.

The CDR3: CSARALPGTGGFTSTDTQYF. CDR3 nucleotides: TGCAGTGCTAGAGCGCTACCTGGGACAGGGGGTTTCACTAGCACAGATACGCAGTATTTT. The chain links TRBV20-1 to TRBJ2-3; TRBD1 matches 11 bases. The V segment lost 1 base and the J segment 0 bases; nucleotides outside the gene matches: 15. This CDR3 spans 20 amino acids. Per germline, CDR1 DFQATT and CDR2 SNEGSKA (reference sequence).

The J gene is TRBJ1-4, the V gene TRBV5-1; D unclear. The germline gives CDR1 SGHRS, CDR2 YFSETQ. V gave up 1 base and J gave up 3 bases, with 10 bases separating them. This CDR3 is 15 amino acids long. The CDR3 DNA reads as TGCGCCAGCAGCTTGTATGGAGACTCTAATGAAAAACTGTTTTTT. Its translation: CASSLYGDSNEKLFF.

The rearrangement joins TRBV5-5 to TRBJ1-1, with unresolved D. The CDR3 sequence is 16 residues long. Germline CDR1 SGHKS, CDR2 YYEKEE (reference sequence). V was shortened by 2 bases and J by 2 bases, with 16 bases between the two germline ends. The CDR3 DNA sequence: TGTGCCAGCAGCTTTGGAACGGGAACCGCTAACACTGAAGCTTTCTTT. Amino acids: CASSFGTGTANTEAFF. Full variable domain (remainder filled in from reference TRBV5-5 and TRBJ1-1): DAGVTQSPTHLIKTRGQQVTLRCSPISGHKSVSWYQQVLGQGPQFIFQYYEKEERGRGNFPDRFSARQFPNYSSELNVNALLLGDSALYLCASSFGTGTANTEAFFGQGTRLTVV.

The rearrangement links TRBV11-1 to TRBJ2-1; TRBD1 matches at 9 bases. CDR3 length: 15 amino acids. Germline assignment: CDR1 SGHAT and CDR2 FQDESV (reference sequence). The V gene end was trimmed by 6 bases and the J gene end by 3 bases; junction bases not matched to a gene: 6. The CDR3 DNA sequence: TGTGCCAGCAGGTCCCGGGACAGGGACTACAATGAGCAGTTCTTC. Translated, it gives CASRSRDRDYNEQFF.

V is TRBV12-3 or TRBV12-4 and J is TRBJ2-3, with TRBD1 as a possible D gene (6 bases). This CDR3 spans 16 amino acids. V was cut by 3 bases and J by 0 bases, with 13 bases left in between. The chain's CDR3 is CASSFRLTGSTDTQYF. The CDR3 region has the DNA TGTGCCAGCAGTTTTCGACTCACAGGGAGCACAGATACGCAGTATTTT.

This clonotype was observed a few times. The chain combines TRBV12-3 or TRBV12-4 with TRBJ2-2; 8 nucleotides agree with TRBD1. V shed 6 bases and J 3 bases; nucleotides not matched to a gene: 6. There are 15 residues in the CDR3. Here the CDR3 reads CASSPGGWDTGELFF. CDR3 bases: TGTGCCAGCAGCCCAGGGGGCTGGGACACCGGGGAGCTGTTTTTT.

The gene calls are TRBV5-1 and TRBJ2-7, with D perhaps matching TRBD1 (6 bases). The CDR3 sequence is 13 residues long. The V and J ends lost 0 bases and 4 bases respectively, with 8 bases between them. The germline V gene has CDR1 SGHRS and CDR2 YFSETQ. The CDR3 coding sequence is TGCGCCAGCAGCTTGGAGGACAGATACGAGCAGTACTTC. Residues: CASSLEDRYEQYF.

V usage is TRBV12-3 or TRBV12-4 and J usage is TRBJ1-2; weak D call: TRBD1 (5 bases). V lost 8 bases to trimming and J lost 6 bases, with 19 bases between them. This CDR3 comprises 14 residues. The CDR3 region has the DNA TGTGCCAGCCTCGCCCCCCATTGGGGCCATGGCTACACCTTC. Translation gives CASLAPHWGHGYTF.

This clonotype was detected many times. The V and J genes are TRBV20-1 and TRBJ2-7; D is ambiguous. Germline V lookup: CDR1 DFQATT, CDR2 SNEGSKA (reference sequence). The CDR3 runs to 11 residues. Trimming took 5 bases from V and 5 from J, leaving 10 bases between them. The CDR3 protein is CSAQSVDEQYF. As DNA, the CDR3 is TGCAGTGCTCAGTCGGTGGACGAGCAGTACTTC.

This clonotype showed up many times. The CDR3 coding sequence is TGCAGTGCTACATTACTAGCGGGAGGTTCCTACGAGCAGTACTTC. Its protein product is CSATLLAGGSYEQYF. V and J are TRBV20-1 and TRBJ2-7; 12 bases agree with TRBD2. This CDR3 is built from 15 residues. The V gene's germline CDR1 is DFQATT and CDR2 SNEGSKA (reference sequence). V dropped 4 bases and J dropped 1; count of bases not matched to a gene: 5.

This clonotype was detected only a few times. V is TRBV7-2 and J is TRBJ2-7; 9 bases align to TRBD2. Germline V gene data show CDR1 as SGHTA and CDR2 as FQGNSA. J lost 4 bases, V lost 3 bases, and 10 bases had no gene match. This CDR3 has 16 amino acids. CDR3 nucleotides: TGTGCCAGCAGCTTGCCCCAGGGACTAGCAGGTTACGAGCAGTACTTC. Residues: CASSLPQGLAGYEQYF.

This clonotype was seen a few times. The chain has TRBV5-6 and TRBJ2-7; D is perhaps TRBD1 (5 bases). The ends were cut back, 4 bases at V and 2 bases at J, with 19 bases in the middle. The CDR3 extends over 16 amino acids. Per germline, CDR1 SGHDT and CDR2 YYEEEE. As DNA, the CDR3 is TGTGCCAGCAGCGGAACACAGGATGGGGCTCCCTACGAGCAGTACTTC. Protein product: CASSGTQDGAPYEQYF.

This clonotype was recorded a few times. The chain recombines TRBV12-3 or TRBV12-4 with TRBJ2-5; no reliable D call. Trimming pared 3 bases from V and 0 bases from J, leaving 8 bases between. The CDR3 length is 14 residues. The CDR3 DNA sequence: TGTGCCAGCAGTTTTTCCTCCGACCAAGAGACCCAGTACTTC. Its protein is CASSFSSDQETQYF.

This clonotype has ten or more counts. In DNA form, the CDR3 reads TGCGCCAGCAGCTTGGTTGGGACAGAAGTCTACGAGCAGTACTTC. As protein: CASSLVGTEVYEQYF. The rearrangement links TRBV5-1 to TRBJ2-7; 7 nucleotides agree with TRBD1. Germline values: CDR1 SGHRS, CDR2 YFSETQ. The CDR3 spans 15 residues. With 0 bases clipped from V and 3 bases from J, the junction kept 6 bases outside the gene matches.